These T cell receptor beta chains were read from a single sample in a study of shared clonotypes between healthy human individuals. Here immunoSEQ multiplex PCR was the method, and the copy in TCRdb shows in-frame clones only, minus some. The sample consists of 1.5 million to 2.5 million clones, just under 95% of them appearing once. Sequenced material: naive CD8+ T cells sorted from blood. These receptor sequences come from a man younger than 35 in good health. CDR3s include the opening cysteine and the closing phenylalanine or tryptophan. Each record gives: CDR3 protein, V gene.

CDR3: CASSTQSRDRAGANVLTF; V: TRBV7-9
CDR3: CAISEGDQSSPLHF; V: TRBV10-3
CDR3: CASRYQGGFDEQFF; V: TRBV7-2
CDR3: CASSSGANTGELFF; V: TRBV7-8
CDR3: CAISNSNEKLFF; V: TRBV10-3
CDR3: CASSSTGANYGYTF; V: TRBV5-1
CDR3: CASREGTYEQYF; V: TRBV21-1
CDR3: CASSHGGGTDTQYF; V: TRBV4-2
CDR3: CATSSRLAGGTDTQYF; V: TRBV15
CDR3: CASSFEREFYNEQFF; V: TRBV7-2
CDR3: CASSTGGVNQPQHF; V: TRBV19
CDR3: CASSPMGGRNEQFF; V: TRBV7-6
CDR3: CASSPQGRRYEQYF; V: TRBV5-4
CDR3: CASIRPGGANVLTF; V: TRBV7-8
CDR3: CASSFIGGRYNEQFF; V: TRBV7-9
CDR3: CASSSGREAFF; V: TRBV28
CDR3: CASSVGSNYGYTF; V: TRBV9
CDR3: CASSFAGEAFF; V: TRBV5-6
CDR3: CATSVGGLDTEAFF; V: TRBV27
CDR3: CASSLSGNYEQYF; V: TRBV7-6
CDR3: CASGGGDPSSDTQYF; V: TRBV2
CDR3: CASSQANQVYEQYF; V: TRBV4-1
CDR3: CASSLEAHRTGELFF; V: TRBV7-6
CDR3: CASSPQGGDAEAFF; V: TRBV9
CDR3: CASSLGAGAPNTEAFF; V: TRBV7-9
CDR3: CAWSGVTGANVLTF; V: TRBV30
CDR3: CASDGTSSYTF; V: TRBV2
CDR3: CASSTGQRNTEAFF; V: TRBV21-1
CDR3: CASSLSQNTGELFF; V: TRBV5-4
CDR3: CASSPRTHPTNEKLFF; V: TRBV4-1
CDR3: CASSGDRGLGQPQHF; V: TRBV6-1